The 26 T cell receptor beta chains in this list originate from one sample, sequenced in a study of CD8 T cells in Susac syndrome. Roughly 0.45 to 1 ug RNA was reverse transcribed with random hexamers. MiXCR was run by TCRdb on the immunoSEQ multiplex PCR reads, yielding one entry per CDR3 protein. The sample shows approximately 140,000 distinct CDR3 sequences, approximately 95% of them seen only once. Sequencing was done on a sample of CD4+ T cells from PBMCs. The origin of the receptors is a human donor with multiple sclerosis.

The V and J genes are TRBV28 and TRBJ1-5; 9 bases are shared with TRBD1. The V segment lost 3 bases and the J segment 2 bases; nucleotides outside the gene matches: 8. Germline loops: CDR1 MDHEN, CDR2 SYDVKM. The CDR3 has 17 amino acids. The CDR3 loop is CASSFNRGRFGNQPQHF. The CDR3 nucleotides are TGTGCCAGCAGTTTTAACAGGGGGCGGTTTGGCAATCAGCCCCAGCATTTT.

V usage is TRBV12-3 or TRBV12-4 and J usage is TRBJ2-5; no clear D gene. V gave up 3 bases and J gave up 6 bases, with 8 bases separating them. The CDR3 consists of 12 residues. Here the CDR3 reads CASSFRPKTQYF. The CDR3 DNA reads TGTGCCAGCAGTTTTCGGCCTAAGACCCAGTACTTC.

This chain connects TRBV12-3 or TRBV12-4 to TRBJ2-1; no clear D gene. CDR3 length: 14 amino acids. V lost 0 bases to trimming and J lost 9 bases, with 12 bases between them. CDR3 in amino acids: CASSLAQTSPEQFF. DNA for the CDR3: TGTGCCAGCAGTTTAGCACAAACGTCACCTGAGCAGTTCTTC.

The chain is built from TRBV27 and TRBJ1-5, with D maybe TRBD1 (6 bases). CDR1 is MNHEY, CDR2 SMNVEV, per germline (reference sequence). Trimming shortened V by 8 bases and J by 0 bases, and 17 bases separated the two germline ends. The CDR3 has 16 residues. In nucleotides, the CDR3 is TGTGCCAGCCGCCTGCGGGGGCTTTATAGCAATCAGCCCCAGCATTTT. As protein: CASRLRGLYSNQPQHF.

V and J are TRBV12-3 or TRBV12-4 and TRBJ1-5, with D hard to call. CDR3 length equals 15 residues. Trimming took 1 base from V and 6 from J, leaving 13 bases between them. For the CDR3, the DNA is TGTGCCAGCAGTTTAGATACGGGAAGGCGTCAGCCCCAGCATTTT. It encodes CASSLDTGRRQPQHF.

This chain joins TRBV27 and TRBJ2-5; tentatively, D is TRBD1 (6 bases). Per the germline V gene, CDR1 is MNHEY and CDR2 is SMNVEV (reference sequence). The CDR3 has 14 amino acids. Trimming took 1 base from V and 5 from J, leaving 11 bases between them. The CDR3 here is CASSLLPGVETQYF. Written as DNA, the CDR3 is TGTGCCAGCAGTTTATTACCAGGGGTGGAGACCCAGTACTTC.

The rearrangement links TRBV12-3 or TRBV12-4 to TRBJ2-5, with D possibly being TRBD2 (6 bases). The CDR3 is 13 amino acids. V lost 5 bases and J lost 6, with 13 bases in between. CDR3 DNA sequence: TGTGCCAGCAGTCTCCGGGACTTAAAGACCCAGTACTTC. Translating it yields CASSLRDLKTQYF.

CDR3 nucleotides: TGTGCCAGCAGCTTAGCCGCGACAGGGCACGAGACCCAGTACTTC. Translated: CASSLAATGHETQYF. This chain joins TRBV7-9 and TRBJ2-5; 7 bases map to TRBD1. V was pared by 0 bases and J by 5 bases, with 6 bases of the junction left unmatched. Germline CDR1 and CDR2: SEHNR and FQNEAQ (reference sequence). This CDR3 region has 15 residues.

The chain is built from TRBV20-1 and TRBJ2-5; D gene uncertain. V lost 6 bases and J 4 bases, leaving 9 bases between the germline ends. The CDR3 has 11 amino acids. Germline CDR1 DFQATT, CDR2 SNEGSKA (reference sequence). The DNA for the CDR3 is TGCAGTGCCAGGTACCGAGAGACCCAGTACTTC. Translating gives CSARYRETQYF.

V is TRBV2 and J is TRBJ1-2, with TRBD1 matching over 8 bases. V gave up 6 bases and J gave up 6 bases; unmatched junction bases: 6. Germline V lookup: CDR1 SNHLY, CDR2 FYNNEI. This CDR3 is 13 amino acids long. CDR3 sequence reads: CASRKDREDGYTF. CDR3 nucleotide sequence: TGTGCCAGCAGAAAGGACAGGGAGGATGGCTACACCTTC.

The chain is built from TRBV10-3 and TRBJ1-2, with D tentatively TRBD1 (6 bases). The CDR3 has 14 amino acids. V gave up 3 bases and J gave up 8 bases, with 16 bases separating them. The germline CDR1 and CDR2 sequences are ENHRY and SYGVKD. The CDR3 nucleotides read TGTGCCATCAGTGACATCAGGGGACGGAGCGGCTACACCTTC. This codes for CAISDIRGRSGYTF.

The V call is TRBV20-1, the J call TRBJ1-6, with D unresolved. The CDR3 totals 15 residues. The ends were cut back, 3 bases at V and 9 bases at J, with 18 bases in the middle. Per the germline V gene, CDR1 is DFQATT and CDR2 is SNEGSKA (reference sequence). CDR3 in DNA: TGCAGTGCTAGCTCGGGGTTTAAGGCCACTTCACCCCTCCACTTT. This encodes CSASSGFKATSPLHF.

The V call is TRBV6-1, the J call TRBJ1-1; tentatively, D is TRBD1 (6 bases). Germline lookup yields CDR1 MNHNS and CDR2 SASEGT. The CDR3 contains 15 residues. Trimming took off 2 bases at V and 1 base at J, with 11 bases between the two ends. DNA for the CDR3: TGTGCCAGCAGTGAATTCGGGGGCGCGAACACTGAAGCTTTCTTT. This translates into CASSEFGGANTEAFF.

The chain uses TRBV27 and TRBJ1-1; D not resolved. V was shortened by 3 bases and J by 4 bases, with 18 bases between the two germline ends. CDR1 is MNHEY, CDR2 SMNVEV, per germline (reference sequence). The length of the CDR3 is 16 residues. CDR3 sequence (DNA): TGTGCCAGCAGTTTTACTGGGATCGGGGTAGGCACTGAAGCTTTCTTT. Translated, it gives CASSFTGIGVGTEAFF.

The J gene is TRBJ2-2, the V gene TRBV7-9, with a weak D call TRBD1 (6 bases). Germline CDR1 is SEHNR and CDR2 is FQNEAQ (reference sequence). This CDR3 comprises 19 residues. V shed 1 base and J shed 9 bases, with 27 bases lying between them. The CDR3 region is CASSLGHGGAGTLYRELFF. The CDR3 nucleotides are TGTGCCAGCAGCTTAGGTCATGGGGGCGCCGGGACCCTGTACCGGGAGCTGTTTTTT. Filled out from reference TRBV7-9 and TRBJ2-2, the complete variable domain reads DTGVSQNPRHKITKRGQNVTFRCDPISEHNRLYWYRQTLGQGPEFLTYFQNEAQLEKSRLLSDRFSAERPKGSFSTLEIQRTEQGDSAMYLCASSLGHGGAGTLYRELFFGEGSRLTVL.

The chain is built from TRBV6-5 and TRBJ2-5; 8 bases are shared with TRBD2. The CDR3 contains 14 residues. CDR1 is MNHEY and CDR2 is SVGAGI in the germline V gene. With V trimmed by 6 bases and J by 12 bases, 15 bases remained unmatched. CDR3: CASSLTSGVPAKYF. CDR3 coding DNA: TGTGCCAGCAGCCTTACTAGCGGAGTCCCCGCTAAGTACTTC.

The V call is TRBV29-1, the J call TRBJ1-2; TRBD1 might be the D (6 bases). CDR3 size: 15 residues. V lost 4 bases and J lost 5, with 20 bases in between. Germline V gene lookup returns CDR1 SQVTM and CDR2 ANQGSEA. The DNA of the CDR3 is TGCAGCGTTGTTAAATTTGGGGGCGCAGGTTATGGCTACACCTTC. The encoded protein is CSVVKFGGAGYGYTF.

The chain employs TRBV12-3 or TRBV12-4 and TRBJ2-4; weak D call: TRBD2 (5 bases). The CDR3 runs 14 residues. V was cut by 2 bases and J by 0 bases, with 5 bases left in between. The CDR3 spells CASSLRGAKNIQYF. DNA for the CDR3: TGTGCCAGCAGTTTACGGGGAGCCAAAAACATTCAGTACTTC.

This clonotype has only one observation. The chain recombines TRBV20-1 with TRBJ2-2, with a weak D call TRBD2 (7 bases). Trimming pared 6 bases from V and 0 bases from J, leaving 17 bases between. Germline V CDR1 and CDR2: DFQATT, SNEGSKA (reference sequence). This CDR3 has 16 residues. The CDR3 sequence: CSARRAGATNTGELFF. CDR3 DNA: TGCAGTGCGAGAAGGGCGGGGGCCACGAACACCGGGGAGCTGTTTTTT.

The V call is TRBV19, the J call TRBJ1-1; D not resolved. CDR1 LNHDA and CDR2 SQIVND come from the germline V gene (reference sequence). The CDR3 totals 13 residues. The V and J ends lost 5 bases and 1 base respectively, with 8 bases between them. CDR3 nucleotides: TGTGCCAGTAGTTGGGCGGAGAACACTGAAGCTTTCTTT. Translated, it gives CASSWAENTEAFF.

The chain has TRBV20-1 and TRBJ2-3, with TRBD1 matching over 7 bases. J lost 1 base, V lost 5 bases, and 6 bases had no gene match. The CDR3 has 14 amino acids. Germline V gene lookup returns CDR1 DFQATT and CDR2 SNEGSKA (reference sequence). CDR3 nucleotide sequence: TGCAGTGCTCAGTCTACAGGGGGCACAGATACGCAGTATTTT. It translates to CSAQSTGGTDTQYF.

The chain is built from TRBV27 and TRBJ1-6, with 7 positions matching TRBD1. Germline CDR1 MNHEY, CDR2 SMNVEV (reference sequence). The CDR3 sequence is 17 residues long. V was clipped by 5 bases and J by 5 bases; unmatched bases: 12. The chain's CDR3 is CASSQPLRGRDNSPLHF. The CDR3 bases are TGTGCCAGCAGTCAACCACTTAGGGGGCGAGATAATTCACCCCTCCACTTT.

The CDR3 loop reads CASSSQGNTEAFF. The DNA for the CDR3 is TGTGCCAGCAGTTCTCAGGGTAACACTGAAGCTTTCTTT. The V gene is TRBV6-6, the J gene TRBJ1-1; a weak D match, TRBD1 (5 bases). V was clipped by 4 bases and J by 2 bases, with 8 bases between them. Germline V gene lookup returns CDR1 MNHNY and CDR2 SVGAGI (reference sequence). The CDR3 sequence is 13 residues long.

Only one count was recorded for this clonotype. This chain uses TRBV7-9 with TRBJ2-1, with D maybe TRBD1 (5 bases). The CDR3 extends over 15 amino acids. Germline-derived CDR1 and CDR2 are SEHNR and FQNEAQ (reference sequence). V was trimmed by 4 bases and J by 3 bases, leaving 13 bases between them. For the CDR3, the DNA is TGTGCCAGCAGCTGGTGGAAGGGGATCTACAATGAGCAGTTCTTC. Residues: CASSWWKGIYNEQFF.

This chain uses TRBV6-1 with TRBJ2-7, with TRBD2 identical over 14 bases. Looked up from germline, CDR1 is MNHNS and CDR2 is SASEGT. J gave up 5 bases and V 6 bases, and 6 bases lay outside the gene matches. CDR3 length: 15 amino acids. CDR3 DNA sequence: TGTGCCAGCAGCCTTGGGACTAGCGGGAGCGACGAGCAGTACTTC. Translated, it gives CASSLGTSGSDEQYF.

The V call is TRBV6-2 or TRBV6-3, the J call TRBJ2-7; the match to TRBD2 covers 11 bases. CDR1 and CDR2 (germline): MNHEY, SVGEGT. J lost 2 bases, V lost 8 bases, and 8 bases had no gene match. This CDR3 is built from 15 residues. This CDR3 is CASRPSGGTAYEQYF. The CDR3 nucleotides read TGTGCCAGCCGGCCTAGCGGGGGGACTGCCTACGAGCAGTACTTC.